A single TCR beta chain is shown here with its context. What it binds is not known. This CDR3 has 14 amino acids. The germline CDR1 and CDR2 sequences are SEHNR and FQNEAQ (reference sequence). This entry is derived from a study of CXCR3-negative and CXCR3-positive naive CD8 T cells. Whole-study results and caveats: Memory cells differed in TRBV-TRBJ usage, but naive CXCR3-negative and CXCR3-positive cells had similar usage. TRB CDR3 properties served as the basis for inferring TCR strength, and surface CD5 was comparable between naive subsets.

UMI-labeled 5' RACE TRB cDNA libraries were prepared from the cells. TCRdb re-analyzed the 5' RACE reads; it lists each CDR3 protein once, without DNA. The sample yields around 40,000 distinct CDR3 sequences, of which the top ten take up roughly 14%. Source material: memory CD8+ T cells from blood. The genes are TRBV7-9 and TRBJ1-3. The sequence was collected from a human donor in good health. Some clones in this sample may be carry-over from other donors' samples. The CDR3 sequence is CATKTTGYGNTIYF.